This T cell receptor (beta chain) derives from a study of metastatic and nonmetastatic thyroid tumors. About the study: The authors compared repertoires across blood and tumor or nodule tissue from malignant and benign thyroid patients.

As regards this clone: What it binds is not known. Sequence at one end of the junction differs from germline and may be a read error.

Patients were all untreated before their thyroid surgery. Germline V gene lookup returns CDR1 MGHRA and CDR2 YSYEKL. CDR3 length: 17 residues. The authors' processing: In papillary thyroid cancer, a distant-metastasis classifier was built using CDR3 differences across clinicopathological groups. TCRdb re-analyzed the PCR reads through MiXCR. The V and J calls shown here were made by TCRdb, not taken from the authors' results. This table has about 53,000 clones, roughly 20% appearing once. Regarding the study as a whole: For both blood and tumor, malignant thyroid tumors reportedly showed significantly higher TCR beta diversity than benign nodules did.

This receptor was obtained from a female donor with papillary thyroid cancer or a benign thyroid nodule (not recorded which). Some clones in this sample may be carry-over from other donors' samples. Sequencing used blood. The chain links TRBV4-1 to TRBJ1-1, with TRBD1 matching 12 bases. The CDR3 DNA reads as TGCGACAGCAGCCATGTGGGGACAGGGGGCGCGAACACTGAAGCTTTCTTT. Its protein product is CDSSHVGTGGANTEAFF.